This paragraph reports one T cell receptor beta chain. Its antigen is as yet unknown. The V and J ends lost 5 bases and 6 bases, in that order; junction bases with no gene match: 2. Germline CDR1 MDHEN, CDR2 SYDVKM. The CDR3 covers 14 residues. The sample is drawn from a study of cytomegalovirus exposure and HLA in healthy donors. The PCR made use of 60 Vbeta and 13 Jbeta primers. Method: immunoSEQ multiplex PCR; TCRdb's copy keeps in-frame clones and lacks some. The sample records about 140,000 clones, roughly three quarters being singletons. Overall study results and limits: Later on, an analysis showed TCR association rates differing by HLA locus, with DRB1 the most and HLA-C the fewest. An analysis done earlier found most TCR beta V segments productive about 87% or about 30% of the time.

The rearrangement links TRBV28 to TRBJ2-2, with 11 bases lining up with TRBD2. Sequences were obtained from PBMCs. The receptor was derived from a woman aged 45-65 years in good health and CMV-seronegative. The CDR3 DNA follows: TGTGCCAGCAGTAAACTAGCGGGGGCCGGGGAGCTGTTTTTT. Amino acid sequence: CASSKLAGAGELFF.